The entry below describes one T cell receptor (beta chain). The record originates from a study of blood T cell repertoires in COVID-19. On the study more broadly: There were acute and convalescent COVID-19 samples, and they came from the United States, Italy and Spain. The analysed material was cDNA or gDNA that came from T cells, B-cell-depleted T cells, or PBMCs.

Original data processing: Amplified reference gene primers provided the basis for estimating nucleated cell counts. Produced via immunoSEQ multiplex PCR; TCRdb's table is partial and in-frame only. That table furnishes V, J and clone size, whereas the DNA furnished D and trimming. The sample contains under 95,000 clones, over 75% of which appear only once. This CDR3 spans 16 amino acids. Deletions cut 3 bases from V and 9 bases from J, with 21 bases between. CDR1 and CDR2 (germline): LNHDA, SQIVND (reference sequence). The clonotype was recovered from a woman aged 80 or over with acute or convalescent COVID-19. Sequencing was performed on peripheral blood. This chain connects TRBV19 to TRBJ2-4; D uncertain. The CDR3 DNA reads TGTGCCAGTAGTATCGCAGACAATCAGAGAAGAGCCATTCAGTACTTC. Translation gives CASSIADNQRRAIQYF. Full variable domain (outside the CDR3, taken from reference TRBV19 and TRBJ2-4): DGGITQSPKYLFRKEGQNVTLSCEQNLNHDAMYWYRQDPGQGLRLIYYSQIVNDFQKGDIAEGYSVSREKKESFPLTVTSAQKNPTAFYLCASSIADNQRRAIQYFGAGTRLSVL.